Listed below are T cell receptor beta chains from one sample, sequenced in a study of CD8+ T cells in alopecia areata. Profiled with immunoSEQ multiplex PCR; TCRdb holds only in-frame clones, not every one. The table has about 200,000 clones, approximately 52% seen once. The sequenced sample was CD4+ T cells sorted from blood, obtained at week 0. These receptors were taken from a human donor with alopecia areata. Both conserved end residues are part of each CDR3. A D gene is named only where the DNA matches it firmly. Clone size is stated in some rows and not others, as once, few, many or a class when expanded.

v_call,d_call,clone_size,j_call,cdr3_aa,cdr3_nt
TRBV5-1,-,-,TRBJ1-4,CASSQNPDRREKLFF,TGCGCCAGCAGCCAGAATCCGGACAGACGGGAAAAACTGTTTTTT
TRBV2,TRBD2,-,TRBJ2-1,CASRKTSGGADEQFF,TGTGCCAGCAGGAAGACTAGCGGGGGGGCGGATGAGCAGTTCTTC
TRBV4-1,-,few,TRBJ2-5,CASSPLGEVQKAKETQYF,TGCGCCAGCAGCCCCCTTGGAGAAGTGCAAAAAGCTAAAGAGACCCAGTACTTC
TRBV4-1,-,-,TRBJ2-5,CASSQEDSLAETQYF,TGCGCCAGCAGCCAAGAAGATAGTCTTGCAGAGACCCAGTACTTC
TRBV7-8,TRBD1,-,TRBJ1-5,CASSPGDRVSNQPQHF,TGTGCCAGCAGCCCTGGGGACAGGGTTAGCAATCAGCCCCAGCATTTT
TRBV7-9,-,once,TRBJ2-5,CASSLVSETQYF,TGTGCCAGCAGCTTAGTGTCCGAGACCCAGTACTTC
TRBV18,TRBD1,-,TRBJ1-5,CASSQAGQGAQPQHF,TGTGCCAGCTCACAGGCGGGACAGGGGGCTCAGCCCCAGCATTTT
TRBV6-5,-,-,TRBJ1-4,CASRKRGAFGEKLFF,TGTGCCAGCAGGAAGAGAGGGGCGTTCGGGGAAAAACTGTTTTTT
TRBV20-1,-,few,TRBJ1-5,CSASQFEAQHF,TGCAGTGCTAGCCAATTCGAAGCCCAGCATTTT
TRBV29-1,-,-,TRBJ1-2,CSVDDGYTF,TGCAGCGTTGATGACGGCTACACCTTC